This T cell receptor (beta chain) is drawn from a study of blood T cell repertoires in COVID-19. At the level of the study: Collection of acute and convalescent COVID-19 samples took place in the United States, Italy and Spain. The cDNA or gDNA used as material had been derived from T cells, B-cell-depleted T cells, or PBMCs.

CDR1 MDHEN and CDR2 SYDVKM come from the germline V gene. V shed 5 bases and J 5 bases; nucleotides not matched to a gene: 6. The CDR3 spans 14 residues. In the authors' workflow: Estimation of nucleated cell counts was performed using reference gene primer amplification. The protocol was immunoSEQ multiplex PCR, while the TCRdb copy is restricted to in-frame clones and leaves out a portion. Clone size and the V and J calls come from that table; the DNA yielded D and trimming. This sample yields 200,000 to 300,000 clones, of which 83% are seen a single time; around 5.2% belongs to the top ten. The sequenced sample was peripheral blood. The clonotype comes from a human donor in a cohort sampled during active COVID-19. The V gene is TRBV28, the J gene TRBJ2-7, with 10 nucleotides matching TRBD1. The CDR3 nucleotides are TGTGCCAGCAGTGATGCGACAGGGGGCGACGAGCAGTACTTC. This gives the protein CASSDATGGDEQYF.